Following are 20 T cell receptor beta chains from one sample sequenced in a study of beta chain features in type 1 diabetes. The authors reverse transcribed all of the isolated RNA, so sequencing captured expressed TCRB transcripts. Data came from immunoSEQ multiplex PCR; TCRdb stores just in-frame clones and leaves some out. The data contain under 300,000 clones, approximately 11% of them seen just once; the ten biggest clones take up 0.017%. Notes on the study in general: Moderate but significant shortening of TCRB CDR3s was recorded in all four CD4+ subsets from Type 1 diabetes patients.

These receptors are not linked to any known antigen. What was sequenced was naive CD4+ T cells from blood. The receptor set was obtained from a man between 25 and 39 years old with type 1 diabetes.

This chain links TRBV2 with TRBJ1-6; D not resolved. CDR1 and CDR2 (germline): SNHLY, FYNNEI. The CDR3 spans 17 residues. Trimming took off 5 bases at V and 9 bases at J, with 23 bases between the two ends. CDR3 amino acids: CASSLRNSLIKSSPLHF. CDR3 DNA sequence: TGTGCCAGCAGTTTACGGAACAGCTTGATTAAGAGTTCACCCCTCCACTTT.

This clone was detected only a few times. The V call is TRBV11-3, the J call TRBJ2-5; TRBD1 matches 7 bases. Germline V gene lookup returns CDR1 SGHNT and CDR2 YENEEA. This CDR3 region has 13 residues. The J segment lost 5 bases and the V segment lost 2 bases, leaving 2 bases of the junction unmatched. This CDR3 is CASSLRQGETQYF. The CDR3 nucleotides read TGTGCCAGCAGCTTACGACAGGGTGAGACCCAGTACTTC.

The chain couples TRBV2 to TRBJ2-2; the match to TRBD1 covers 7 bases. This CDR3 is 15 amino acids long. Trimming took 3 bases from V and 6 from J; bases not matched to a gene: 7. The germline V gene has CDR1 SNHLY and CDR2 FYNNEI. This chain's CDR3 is CASSEQGVESGELFF. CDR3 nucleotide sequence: TGTGCCAGCAGTGAGCAGGGGGTCGAGTCCGGGGAGCTGTTTTTT.

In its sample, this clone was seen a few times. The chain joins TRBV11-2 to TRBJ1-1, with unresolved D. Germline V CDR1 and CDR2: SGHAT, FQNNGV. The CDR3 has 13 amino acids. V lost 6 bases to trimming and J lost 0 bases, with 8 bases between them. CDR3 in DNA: TGTGCCAGCAGTGGGCAGGTGAACACTGAAGCTTTCTTT. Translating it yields CASSGQVNTEAFF.

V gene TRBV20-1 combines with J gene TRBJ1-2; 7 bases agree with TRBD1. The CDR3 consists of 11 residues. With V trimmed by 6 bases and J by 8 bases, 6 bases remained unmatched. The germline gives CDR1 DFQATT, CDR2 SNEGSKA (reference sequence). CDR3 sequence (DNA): TGCAGTGCCCCGACAGGGTACGGCTACACCTTC. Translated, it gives CSAPTGYGYTF.

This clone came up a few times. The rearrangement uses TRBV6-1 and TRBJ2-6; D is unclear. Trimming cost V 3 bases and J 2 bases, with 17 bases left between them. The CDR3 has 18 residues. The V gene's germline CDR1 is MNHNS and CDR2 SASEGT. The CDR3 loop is CASSDMLADLAGANVLTF. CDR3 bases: TGTGCCAGCAGTGATATGTTGGCCGATCTAGCTGGGGCCAACGTCCTGACTTTC.

CDR3 protein: CASSPRDTNYEQYF. In DNA, the CDR3 is TGTGCCAGCTCACCGAGGGACACAAACTACGAGCAGTACTTC. The chain links TRBV18 to TRBJ2-7; tentative D call: TRBD1 (6 bases). Trimming took off 3 bases at V and 3 bases at J, with 12 bases between the two ends. This CDR3 comprises 14 residues. CDR1 KGHSH and CDR2 LQKENI come from the germline V gene. The whole variable domain, filled in from reference TRBV18 and TRBJ2-7, reads NAGVMQNPRHLVRRRGQEARLRCSPMKGHSHVYWYRQLPEEGLKFMVYLQKENIIDESGMPKERFSAEFPKEGPSILRIQQVVRGDSAAYFCASSPRDTNYEQYFGPGTRLTVT.

This CDR3 is CASSYGQKPSYEQYF. The CDR3 DNA reads as TGTGCCAGCAGTTACGGCCAGAAACCTTCCTACGAGCAGTACTTC. V usage is TRBV6-5 and J usage is TRBJ2-7; D not resolved. The CDR3 has 15 residues. Trimming removed 2 bases from V and 1 base from J, with 12 bases in between. Germline-derived CDR1 and CDR2 are MNHEY and SVGAGI.

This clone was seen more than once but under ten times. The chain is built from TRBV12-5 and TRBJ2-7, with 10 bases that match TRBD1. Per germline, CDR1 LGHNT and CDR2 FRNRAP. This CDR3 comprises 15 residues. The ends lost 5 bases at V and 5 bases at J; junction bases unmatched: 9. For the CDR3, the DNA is TGTGCTAGTGGTCCCGGGACAGGGGACTTCCACGAGCAGTACTTC. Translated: CASGPGTGDFHEQYF.

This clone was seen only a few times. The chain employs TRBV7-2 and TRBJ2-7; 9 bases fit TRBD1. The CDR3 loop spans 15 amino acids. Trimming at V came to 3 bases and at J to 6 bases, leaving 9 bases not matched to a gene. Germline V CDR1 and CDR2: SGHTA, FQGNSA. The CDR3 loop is CASSLAGQGIFEQYF. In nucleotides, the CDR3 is TGTGCCAGCAGCTTGGCGGGACAGGGTATTTTCGAGCAGTACTTC.

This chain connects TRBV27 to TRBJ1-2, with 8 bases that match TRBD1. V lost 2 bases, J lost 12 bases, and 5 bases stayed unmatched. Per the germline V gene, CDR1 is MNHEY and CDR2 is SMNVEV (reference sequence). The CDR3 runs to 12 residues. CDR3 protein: CASSLTQGDDTF. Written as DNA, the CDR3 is TGTGCCAGCAGTTTAACACAGGGGGACGACACCTTC.

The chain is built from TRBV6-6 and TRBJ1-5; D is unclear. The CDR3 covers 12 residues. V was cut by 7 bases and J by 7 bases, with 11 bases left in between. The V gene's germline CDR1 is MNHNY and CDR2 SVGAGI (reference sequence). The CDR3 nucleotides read TGTGCCAGCAAGTTCGAGGGCCAGCCCCAGCATTTT. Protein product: CASKFEGQPQHF.

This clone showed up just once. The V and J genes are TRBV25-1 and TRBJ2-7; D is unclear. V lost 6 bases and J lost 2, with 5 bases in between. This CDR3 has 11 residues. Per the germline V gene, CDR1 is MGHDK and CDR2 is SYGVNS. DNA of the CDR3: TGTGCCAGCAGGTCTGCCTACGAGCAGTACTTC. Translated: CASRSAYEQYF.

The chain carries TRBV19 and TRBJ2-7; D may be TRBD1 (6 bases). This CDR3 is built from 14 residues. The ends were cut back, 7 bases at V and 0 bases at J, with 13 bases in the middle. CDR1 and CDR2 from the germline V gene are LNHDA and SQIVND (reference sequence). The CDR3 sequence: CASTPADSSYEQYF. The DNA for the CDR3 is TGTGCCAGTACCCCGGCGGACAGCTCCTACGAGCAGTACTTC. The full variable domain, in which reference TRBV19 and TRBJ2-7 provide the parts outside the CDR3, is DGGITQSPKYLFRKEGQNVTLSCEQNLNHDAMYWYRQDPGQGLRLIYYSQIVNDFQKGDIAEGYSVSREKKESFPLTVTSAQKNPTAFYLCASTPADSSYEQYFGPGTRLTVT.

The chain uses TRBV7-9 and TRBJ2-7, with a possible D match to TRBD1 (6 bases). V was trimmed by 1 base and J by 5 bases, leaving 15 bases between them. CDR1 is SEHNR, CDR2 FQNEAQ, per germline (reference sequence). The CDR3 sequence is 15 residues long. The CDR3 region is CASSLVGQGRNEQYF. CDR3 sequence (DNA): TGTGCCAGCAGCTTAGTCGGCCAGGGGAGAAACGAGCAGTACTTC.

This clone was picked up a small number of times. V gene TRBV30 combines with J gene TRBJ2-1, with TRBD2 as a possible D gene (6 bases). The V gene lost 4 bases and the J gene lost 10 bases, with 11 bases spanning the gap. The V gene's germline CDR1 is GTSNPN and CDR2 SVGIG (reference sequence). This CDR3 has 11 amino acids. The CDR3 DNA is TGTGCCTGGAAAAGGACTATCGAGCAGTTCTTC. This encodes CAWKRTIEQFF.

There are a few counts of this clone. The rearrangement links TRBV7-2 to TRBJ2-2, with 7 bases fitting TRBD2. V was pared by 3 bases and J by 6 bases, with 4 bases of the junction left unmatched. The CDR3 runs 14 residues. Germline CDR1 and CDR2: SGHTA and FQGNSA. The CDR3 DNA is TGTGCCAGCAGCTTGGAGGGGAGGGCCGGGGAGCTGTTTTTT. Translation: CASSLEGRAGELFF.

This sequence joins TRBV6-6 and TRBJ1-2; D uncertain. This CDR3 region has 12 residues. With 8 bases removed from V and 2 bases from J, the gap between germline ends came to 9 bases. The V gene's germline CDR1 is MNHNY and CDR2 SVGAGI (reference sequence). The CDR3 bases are TGTGCCAGCCTTGGGCAGAACTATGGCTACACCTTC. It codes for CASLGQNYGYTF.

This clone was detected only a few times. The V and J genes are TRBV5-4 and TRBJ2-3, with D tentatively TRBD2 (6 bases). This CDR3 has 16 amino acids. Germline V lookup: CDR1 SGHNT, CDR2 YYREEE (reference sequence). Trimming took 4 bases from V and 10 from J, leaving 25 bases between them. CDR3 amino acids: CASSRPGLPFPLAQYF. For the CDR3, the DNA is TGTGCCAGCAGCCGTCCGGGACTGCCATTTCCCCTTGCGCAGTATTTT. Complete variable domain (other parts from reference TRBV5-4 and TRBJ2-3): ETGVTQSPTHLIKTRGQQVTLRCSSQSGHNTVSWYQQALGQGPQFIFQYYREEENGRGNFPPRFSGLQFPNYSSELNVNALELDDSALYLCASSRPGLPFPLAQYFGPGTRLTVL.

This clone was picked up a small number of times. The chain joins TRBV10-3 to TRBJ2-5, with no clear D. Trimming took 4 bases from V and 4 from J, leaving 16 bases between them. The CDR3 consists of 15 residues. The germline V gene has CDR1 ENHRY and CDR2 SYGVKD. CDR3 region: CAISALESPAETQYF. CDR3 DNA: TGTGCCATCAGTGCCTTGGAGTCGCCGGCAGAGACCCAGTACTTC.